The 8 T cell receptor beta chains given below trace back to one sample, sequenced in a study of spatial heterogeneity in lung cancer. TCRdb reprocessed the 5' RACE reads via MiXCR and lists one record per CDR3 protein. The table lists about 30,000 distinct CDR3 sequences, about 6.6% of them singletons. These TCRs' antigens remain unknown. Time point: sample taken at primary tumor resection. Study outcomes and limitations: Tumoral mutation counts were tracked by counts of expanded intratumoral alpha and beta TCRs.

The sample consisted of lung tumor tissue, taken at surgery. Receptors originate from a male donor with early-stage non-small cell lung cancer.

By frequency in the sample, this clonotype is medium-sized. The chain carries TRBV27 and TRBJ1-2; TRBD1 is a possible D gene (6 bases). The CDR3 contains 14 residues. Germline V lookup: CDR1 MNHEY, CDR2 SMNVEV (reference sequence). V dropped 5 bases and J dropped 2 bases, with 12 bases sitting between them. CDR3: CASSLQGGNYGYTF. CDR3 nucleotide sequence: TGTGCCAGCAGTCTACAGGGAGGGAACTATGGCTACACCTTC.

The V and J genes are TRBV5-6 and TRBJ1-2, with 9 bases aligning to TRBD1. Germline V gene data show CDR1 as SGHDT and CDR2 as YYEEEE. The CDR3 contains 13 residues. After removal of 0 bases from V and 7 bases from J, the junction contained 1 base not matched to a gene. This CDR3 is CASSLEQGAGYTF. Written as DNA, the CDR3 is TGTGCCAGCAGCTTGGAACAGGGGGCTGGCTACACCTTC.

This clonotype was counted many times. The chain uses TRBV5-1 and TRBJ2-7, with D unclear. The CDR3 loop spans 15 amino acids. V was pared by 0 bases and J by 3 bases, with 13 bases between. Germline V lookup: CDR1 SGHRS, CDR2 YFSETQ. The DNA of the CDR3 is TGCGCCAGCAGCTTGGAGGGCAGTACGGGCTACGAGCAGTACTTC. It specifies CASSLEGSTGYEQYF.

This clonotype was picked up many times. This chain uses TRBV6-2 or TRBV6-3 with TRBJ2-3; D uncertain. CDR1 and CDR2 from the germline V gene are MNHEY and SVGEGT. Trimming took off 6 bases at V and 6 bases at J, with 13 bases between the two ends. CDR3 length: 13 residues. The CDR3 is CASRAPPGDTQYF. CDR3 sequence (DNA): TGTGCCAGCAGAGCCCCTCCGGGCGATACGCAGTATTTT.

This clonotype was found many times. The chain has TRBV6-2 or TRBV6-3 and TRBJ2-5; D might be TRBD2 (7 bases). V lost 7 bases, J lost 4 bases, and 13 bases lay in between. CDR1 is MNHEY and CDR2 is SVGEGT in the germline V gene. The CDR3 is 13 amino acids. The CDR3 DNA is TGTGCCAGCACTAAAGGGGGGGGAGAGACCCAGTACTTC. Translated: CASTKGGGETQYF.

In this sample, this clonotype turned up many times. The chain uses TRBV28 and TRBJ1-3, with 9 nucleotides matching TRBD1. The V gene end was trimmed by 5 bases and the J gene end by 2 bases; junction bases not matched to a gene: 7. The length of the CDR3 is 16 residues. CDR1 is MDHEN, CDR2 SYDVKM, per germline. The CDR3 here is CASSPRTGAPGNTIYF. CDR3 bases: TGTGCCAGCAGTCCCCGGACAGGGGCCCCTGGAAACACCATATATTTT.

This sequence joins TRBV19 and TRBJ1-2; 10 nucleotides match TRBD1. The CDR3 consists of 13 residues. V dropped 6 bases and J dropped 5; count of bases not matched to a gene: 3. CDR1 and CDR2 (germline): LNHDA, SQIVND (reference sequence). This chain's CDR3 is CASSPGQGYGYTF. For the CDR3, the DNA is TGTGCCAGTAGCCCGGGACAGGGGTATGGCTACACCTTC.

This clonotype came up a few times. The J gene is TRBJ2-5, the V gene TRBV15; the match to TRBD2 covers 12 bases. Germline assignment: CDR1 LNHNV and CDR2 YYDKDF (reference sequence). V shed 3 bases, J shed 5 bases, and the junction held 10 bases outside the gene matches. This CDR3 is 17 amino acids long. DNA for the CDR3: TGTGCCACCAGCAGGGGATCCGGACTAGCGGGGCAGGAGACCCAGTACTTC. Protein product: CATSRGSGLAGQETQYF.